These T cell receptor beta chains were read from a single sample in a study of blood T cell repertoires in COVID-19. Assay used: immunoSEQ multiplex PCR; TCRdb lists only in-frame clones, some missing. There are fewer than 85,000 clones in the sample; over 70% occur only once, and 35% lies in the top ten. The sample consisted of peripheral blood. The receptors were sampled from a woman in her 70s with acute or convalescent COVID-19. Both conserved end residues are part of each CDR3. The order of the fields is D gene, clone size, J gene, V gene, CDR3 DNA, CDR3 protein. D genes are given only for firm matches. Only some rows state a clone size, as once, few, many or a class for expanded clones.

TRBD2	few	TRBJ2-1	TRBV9	TGTGCCAGCAGCTTAGCGGGGGGGCGATCCTACGACAATGAGCAGTTCTTC	CASSLAGGRSYDNEQFF
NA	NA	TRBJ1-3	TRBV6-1	TGTGCCAGCAGTGAAGAAGGGGGACTAAGAGACAGAAACACCATATATTTT	CASSEEGGLRDRNTIYF
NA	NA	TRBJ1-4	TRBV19	TGTGCCAGTAAGTGGACAGCCCTCGAGAGGGAAAAACTGTTTTTT	CASKWTALEREKLFF
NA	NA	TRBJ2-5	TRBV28	TGTGCCAGCAGTTTAGACTCCTTCCAAGAGACCCAGTACTTC	CASSLDSFQETQYF
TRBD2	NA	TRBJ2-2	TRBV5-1	TGCGCCAGCAGCGCCAGGACTAGCGGGGCAACCGGGGAGCTGTTTTTT	CASSARTSGATGELFF
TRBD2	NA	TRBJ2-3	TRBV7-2	TGTGCCAGCAGCTTTGGGGCTAGCGGGAGTGATACGCAGTATTTT	CASSFGASGSDTQYF
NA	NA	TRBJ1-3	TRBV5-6	TGTGCCAGCAGCTTGATCTGGGGGGAGTCTGGAAACACCATATATTTT	CASSLIWGESGNTIYF
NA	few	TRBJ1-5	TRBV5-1	TGCGCCAGCAGCCCTAACCCATCGAGTCAGCCCCAGCATTTT	CASSPNPSSQPQHF
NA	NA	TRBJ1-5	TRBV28	TGTGCCAGCAGTTTGTTACGGGAGCCCCAGCATTTT	CASSLLREPQHF
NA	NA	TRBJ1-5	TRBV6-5	TGTGCCAGCAGTTTGACAGGAGGAAGCAATCAGCCCCAGCATTTT	CASSLTGGSNQPQHF
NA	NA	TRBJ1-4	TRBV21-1	TGTGCCAGCAGCAAACGGGGCGGGGCTTTCAGTGAAAAACTGTTTTTT	CASSKRGGAFSEKLFF
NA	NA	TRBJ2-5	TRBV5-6	TGTGCCAGCAGCTCAAGACGGGAAGAGTACTTC	CASSSRREEYF
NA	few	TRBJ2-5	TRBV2	TGTGCCAGCAGTGTGTCGGGGAAGGGCGTTGAAGAGACCCAGTACTTC	CASSVSGKGVEETQYF
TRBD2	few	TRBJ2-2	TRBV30	TGTGCCTGGAGTGATCCGACTAGCGGGAGGGAAGGCGGGGAGCTGTTTTTT	CAWSDPTSGREGGELFF
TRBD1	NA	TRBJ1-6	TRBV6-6	TGTGCCAGCAGGGAGGGACAGCCTAATTCACCCCTCCACTTT	CASREGQPNSPLHF
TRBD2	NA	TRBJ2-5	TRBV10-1	TGCGCCAGCAGTGTCACTAGCGGGAGCTACGAGACCCAGTACTTC	CASSVTSGSYETQYF
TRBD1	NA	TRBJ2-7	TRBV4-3	TGCGCCAGCAGCCAGAATAGACAGGGGGCCTACGAGCAGTACTTC	CASSQNRQGAYEQYF